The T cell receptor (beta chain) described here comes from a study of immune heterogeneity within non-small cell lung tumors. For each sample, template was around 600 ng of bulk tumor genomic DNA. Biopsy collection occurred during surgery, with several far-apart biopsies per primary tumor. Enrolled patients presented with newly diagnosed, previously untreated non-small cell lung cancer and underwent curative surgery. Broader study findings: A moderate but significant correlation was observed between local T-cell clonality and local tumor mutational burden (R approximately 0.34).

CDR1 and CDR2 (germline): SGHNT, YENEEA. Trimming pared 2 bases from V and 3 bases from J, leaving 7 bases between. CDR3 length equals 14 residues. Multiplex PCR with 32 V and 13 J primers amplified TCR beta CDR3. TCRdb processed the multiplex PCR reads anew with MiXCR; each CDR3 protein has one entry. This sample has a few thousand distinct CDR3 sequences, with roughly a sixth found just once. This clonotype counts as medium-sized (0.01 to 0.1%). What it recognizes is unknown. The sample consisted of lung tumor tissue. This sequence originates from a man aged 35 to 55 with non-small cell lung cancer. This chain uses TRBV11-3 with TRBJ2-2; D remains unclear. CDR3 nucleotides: TGTGCCAGCAGCTTAAGGGTGGACACCGGGGAGCTGTTTTTT. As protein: CASSLRVDTGELFF.